Shown below are 16 T cell receptor beta chains from a single sample sequenced in a study of blood T cell repertoires in COVID-19. TCRdb keeps only in-frame clones here, not all; method: immunoSEQ multiplex PCR. The sample shows 450,000 to 500,000 clones, 80% to 90% of them seen only once. Sequenced input: peripheral blood. Every receptor here comes from a human donor in a cohort sampled during active COVID-19.

The rearrangement links TRBV6-5 to TRBJ2-7; D is uncertain. The CDR3 runs to 14 residues. CDR1 is MNHEY, CDR2 SVGAGI, per germline. The V end lost 4 bases, the J end lost 0 bases, and 10 bases lay between the germline ends. CDR3 bases: TGTGCCAGCAGTTCCCCAAAATCCTCCTACGAGCAGTACTTC. Translating gives CASSSPKSSYEQYF.

The chain couples TRBV25-1 to TRBJ1-5; D perhaps matches TRBD1 (6 bases). The CDR3 extends over 14 amino acids. Germline CDR1 MGHDK, CDR2 SYGVNS. V gave up 6 bases and J gave up 3 bases, with 12 bases separating them. CDR3 in amino acids: CASSDDRTNQPQHF. CDR3 nucleotide sequence: TGTGCCAGCAGCGATGACAGGACCAATCAGCCCCAGCATTTT.

This clone was seen a few times. This rearrangement joins TRBV3-1 (or the pseudogene TRBV3-2) to TRBJ1-1, with D unclear. The CDR3 consists of 13 residues. Germline CDR1 reads LGHDT; CDR2 reads YNNKEL (reference sequence). V lost 5 bases and J lost 1, with 8 bases in between. The DNA of the CDR3 is TGTGCCAGCAGCAACACACCGAACACTGAAGCTTTCTTT. Its translation: CASSNTPNTEAFF.

J is TRBJ1-1 and V is TRBV19; D remains ambiguous. V lost 4 bases to trimming and J lost 7 bases, with 7 bases between them. Germline assignment: CDR1 LNHDA and CDR2 SQIVND (reference sequence). The CDR3 has 11 amino acids. The CDR3 loop reads CASSRGVEAFF. The DNA of the CDR3 is TGTGCCAGTAGTAGGGGAGTTGAAGCTTTCTTT.

V is TRBV28 and J is TRBJ1-4; D perhaps matches TRBD1 (6 bases). The germline V gene has CDR1 MDHEN and CDR2 SYDVKM. Between the trimmed V and J ends, which lost 0 bases and 0 bases, there was a span of 8 bases. The CDR3 has 16 residues. In nucleotides, the CDR3 is TGTGCCAGCAGTTTATGGGACAGCGCAACTAATGAAAAACTGTTTTTT. Its protein product is CASSLWDSATNEKLFF.

The rearrangement links TRBV6-5 to TRBJ1-1; possible D gene TRBD1, 6 bases. Germline-derived CDR1 and CDR2 are MNHEY and SVGAGI. The ends were cut back, 6 bases at V and 1 base at J, with 12 bases in the middle. The CDR3 runs to 14 residues. CDR3 coding DNA: TGTGCCAGCAGCCCGCGAGGGGGGAACACTGAAGCTTTCTTT. It is translated as CASSPRGGNTEAFF.

The chain joins TRBV28 to TRBJ1-4; a possible D gene is TRBD1 (6 bases). With 5 bases removed from V and 2 bases from J, the gap between germline ends came to 9 bases. Germline V gives CDR1 MDHEN, CDR2 SYDVKM. This CDR3 is 14 amino acids long. CDR3 sequence: CASSQQGTNEKLFF. The CDR3 region has the DNA TGTGCCAGCAGTCAACAGGGCACTAATGAAAAACTGTTTTTT.

J is TRBJ2-3 and V is TRBV11-2; 13 bases map to TRBD2. The junction had 6 bases not matched to a gene; V was cut back by 5 bases and J by 4 bases. There are 16 residues in the CDR3. The germline V gene encodes CDR1 SGHAT and CDR2 FQNNGV. CDR3 in amino acids: CASSQRTSGSSDTQYF. The CDR3 DNA reads as TGTGCCAGCAGCCAGAGGACTAGCGGGAGTTCAGATACGCAGTATTTT.

The CDR3 nucleotides are TGCAGCGTTACAGGGACCCCCCTTCAAGTGGAAGGCTACACCTTC. It codes for CSVTGTPLQVEGYTF. The rearrangement joins TRBV29-1 to TRBJ1-2; the D gene is possibly TRBD1 (6 bases). CDR3 size: 15 residues. Looked up from germline, CDR1 is SQVTM and CDR2 is ANQGSEA. V lost 5 bases to trimming and J lost 8 bases, with 24 bases between them.

The chain recombines TRBV6-5 with TRBJ2-7, with unresolved D. The V end was cut by 4 bases, the J end by 6 bases, with 10 bases between. Germline CDR1 reads MNHEY; CDR2 reads SVGAGI. CDR3 size: 12 residues. The CDR3 region has the DNA TGTGCCAGCAGTTCGAGGCGTAGCGAGCAGTACTTC. Residues: CASSSRRSEQYF.

The chain uses TRBV7-6 and TRBJ2-5; 11 positions match TRBD1. The CDR3 has 17 residues. V shed 5 bases, J shed 4 bases, and the junction held 12 bases outside the gene matches. The germline CDR1 and CDR2 sequences are SGHVS and FNYEAQ. The CDR3 region has the DNA TGTGCCAGCAGCCCCTTGTCGGGACAGGGGGGACTAGAGACCCAGTACTTC. This translates into CASSPLSGQGGLETQYF.

This rearrangement joins TRBV11-2 to TRBJ2-2; D possibly corresponds to TRBD1 (6 bases). Looked up from germline, CDR1 is SGHAT and CDR2 is FQNNGV. This CDR3 has 14 residues. V was pared by 5 bases and J by 6 bases, with 13 bases between. Here the CDR3 reads CASSHGQTAGELFF. The CDR3 nucleotides read TGTGCCAGCAGCCACGGACAGACGGCCGGGGAGCTGTTTTTT.

This clone was recorded once. The V and J genes are TRBV15 and TRBJ1-1; D perhaps matches TRBD1 (6 bases). The V gene's germline CDR1 is LNHNV and CDR2 YYDKDF (reference sequence). Between the trimmed V and J ends, which lost 1 base and 0 bases, there was a span of 15 bases. The CDR3 covers 17 residues. This chain's CDR3 is CATSRAGGPTLNTEAFF. In DNA form, the CDR3 reads TGTGCCACCAGCAGAGCGGGGGGGCCCACTCTGAACACTGAAGCTTTCTTT.

CDR3 sequence: CASSPARLAGGPGTYNEQFF. In nucleotides, the CDR3 is TGTGCCAGCAGCCCCGCTAGACTAGCGGGAGGGCCGGGCACCTACAATGAGCAGTTCTTC. This rearrangement joins TRBV3-1 (or the pseudogene TRBV3-2) to TRBJ2-1, with 14 bases that match TRBD2. Losses at the gene ends were 4 bases for V and 2 bases for J; bases not matched to a gene: 13. The CDR3 length is 20 residues. Per the germline V gene, CDR1 is LGHDT and CDR2 is YNNKEL (reference sequence).

This chain links TRBV10-3 with TRBJ2-7, with 7 bases identical to TRBD2. The CDR3 consists of 13 residues. J gave up 3 bases and V 10 bases, and 9 bases lay outside the gene matches. Germline CDR1 and CDR2: ENHRY and SYGVKD. For the CDR3, the DNA is TGTGCCACCGAAGGCGGGAGTAACTACGAGCAGTACTTC. This codes for CATEGGSNYEQYF.

This chain's CDR3 is CASSPSTGVRSYGYTF. DNA of the CDR3: TGTGCCAGCAGCCCCTCGACAGGGGTTAGGTCTTATGGCTACACCTTC. V gene TRBV7-6 combines with J gene TRBJ1-2, with TRBD1 matching 8 bases. The CDR3 has 16 residues. Germline CDR1 SGHVS, CDR2 FNYEAQ. The V gene end was trimmed by 5 bases and the J gene end by 5 bases; junction bases not matched to a gene: 13.